Listed below are T cell receptor beta chains from one sample, sequenced in a study of human T cells and chemical hapten exposure. TCRdb fed the RACE reads into MiXCR, producing one record per CDR3 protein. Of hundreds of thousands of distinct CDR3 sequences in the sample, about 6.3% were seen once. The sample consisted of whole blood, taken in connection with sensitization to the hapten diphenylcyclopropenone (DPC). The receptors shown here come from a woman between 18 and 29 years old with alopecia areata. Some clones in this sample may be carry-over from other donors' samples. Both conserved end residues are part of each CDR3. A D gene is named only where the DNA matches it firmly. The size entry is marked missing in some rows and otherwise reads once, few, many or a size class.

CDR3aa | CDR3nt | v_gene | abundance | d_gene | j_gene
CATSRTADFVGNTIYF | TGTGCCACCAGCCGGACAGCAGATTTTGTTGGAAACACCATATATTTT | TRBV15 | few | - | TRBJ1-3
CSAVVSLNTGELFF | TGCAGCGCCGTAGTCAGTCTGAACACCGGGGAGCTGTTTTTT | TRBV29-1 | - | - | TRBJ2-2
CASSLTSTGLAGDEQYF | TGTGCCAGCAGCTTAACCTCGACTGGACTAGCGGGGGACGAGCAGTACTTC | TRBV7-9 | - | TRBD2 | TRBJ2-7
CASSRGDEDTQYF | TGTGCCAGCAGCCGGGGGGATGAAGATACGCAGTATTTT | TRBV2 | - | TRBD2 | TRBJ2-3
CASSQVGAGTEAFF | TGTGCCAGCAGTCAAGTGGGTGCTGGCACTGAAGCTTTCTTT | TRBV7-2 | few | - | TRBJ1-1
CSAPRDLTDTQYF | TGCAGTGCCCCACGGGATCTCACAGATACGCAGTATTTT | TRBV20-1 | many | - | TRBJ2-3
CASSKARLGGETQYF | TGTGCCAGCAGCAAAGCCCGGCTGGGGGGGGAGACCCAGTACTTC | TRBV21-1 | few | - | TRBJ2-5
CSVEGGGTDTQYF | TGCAGCGTTGAAGGGGGGGGGACAGATACGCAGTATTTT | TRBV29-1 | - | TRBD2 | TRBJ2-3
CASSRPGQRLQDSNQPQHF | TGTGCCAGCAGTCGCCCGGGACAGAGACTCCAAGATAGCAATCAGCCCCAGCATTTT | TRBV6-1 | few | TRBD1 | TRBJ1-5
CSAYQGRDGSPLHF | TGCAGTGCGTACCAGGGGCGGGACGGTTCACCCCTCCACTTT | TRBV20-1 | - | - | TRBJ1-6
CASSPPSNQPQHF | TGTGCCAGCAGCCCCCCGAGCAATCAGCCCCAGCATTTT | TRBV9 | many | - | TRBJ1-5
CSASSPGPYNSPLHF | TGCAGTGCTTCCTCGCCGGGACCGTATAATTCACCCCTCCACTTT | TRBV20-1 | once | - | TRBJ1-6
CASSYGTGRRESEQFF | TGCGCCAGCAGCTATGGGACAGGGCGACGGGAAAGTGAGCAGTTCTTC | TRBV5-1 | few | TRBD1 | TRBJ2-1
CASIPVTSGGYEQFF | TGTGCCAGCATACCCGTTACTAGCGGGGGGTATGAGCAGTTCTTC | TRBV2 | few | TRBD2 | TRBJ2-1
CASRLDSYAFF | TGTGCCAGCAGACTGGACAGCTACGCTTTCTTT | TRBV7-2 | - | - | TRBJ1-1
CASGRGGLRYF | TGTGCCAGCGGCCGGGGCGGCTTAAGGTATTTT | TRBV28 | - | - | TRBJ2-3
CASSPSRTGDGYTF | TGTGCCAGCTCACCATCAAGGACAGGGGACGGCTACACCTTC | TRBV18 | - | TRBD1 | TRBJ1-2
CASSQGGAGGHTDTQYF | TGCGCCAGCAGCCAAGGTGGAGCGGGGGGGCACACAGATACGCAGTATTTT | TRBV4-3 | - | TRBD2 | TRBJ2-3
CASSAAPGTGYEQYF | TGTGCCAGCAGCGCCGCGCCCGGGACAGGCTACGAGCAGTACTTC | TRBV9 | few | TRBD1 | TRBJ2-7
CASSPNQGAGPYGYTF | TGTGCCAGCAGCCCAAACCAGGGGGCCGGCCCCTATGGCTACACCTTC | TRBV7-3 | - | TRBD1 | TRBJ1-2
CASSPWTGTGANVLTF | TGTGCCAGCAGTCCTTGGACAGGGACCGGGGCCAACGTCCTGACTTTC | TRBV6-2/TRBV6-3 | - | TRBD1 | TRBJ2-6
CASGGQGAYEQYF | TGTGCCAGCGGGGGACAGGGTGCCTACGAGCAGTACTTC | TRBV3-1 | - | TRBD1 | TRBJ2-7
CASSEMSGNTIYF | TGCGCCAGTTCGGAAATGTCTGGAAACACCATATATTTT | TRBV5-1 | - | - | TRBJ1-3
CASSTSESQPQHF | TGTGCCAGCAGCACGAGTGAGAGTCAGCCCCAGCATTTT | TRBV6-2/TRBV6-3 | many | - | TRBJ1-5
CASENRGPGTDTQYF | TGTGCCAGCGAGAACAGGGGGCCCGGCACAGATACGCAGTATTTT | TRBV6-2/TRBV6-3 | few | TRBD1 | TRBJ2-3
CASSYDRSYSYEQYF | TGTGCCAGCAGTTACGACAGGTCATACTCCTACGAGCAGTACTTC | TRBV6-5 | few | - | TRBJ2-7
CASSVGADSGNTIYF | TGTGCCAGCAGCGTCGGCGCCGACTCTGGAAACACCATATATTTT | TRBV9 | few | - | TRBJ1-3
CASSLERQGNQETQYF | TGCGCCAGCAGCCTAGAAAGACAGGGTAACCAAGAGACCCAGTACTTC | TRBV4-1 | many | TRBD1 | TRBJ2-5
CASSRGTTGQTGYTF | TGTGCCAGCAGCCGCGGAACAACAGGACAGACTGGCTACACCTTC | TRBV6-2/TRBV6-3 | many | - | TRBJ1-2
CATSDSLDGDGYTF | TGTGCCACCAGTGATTCCCTGGACGGAGATGGCTACACCTTC | TRBV24-1 | many | - | TRBJ1-2
CASRTFGEAFF | TGTGCCAGCAGAACCTTTGGCGAAGCTTTCTTT | TRBV13 | many | - | TRBJ1-1
CASSLVPSNTEAFF | TGCGCCAGCAGCTTGGTACCCAGTAACACTGAAGCTTTCTTT | TRBV5-1 | - | - | TRBJ1-1
CSVELGQGATGELFF | TGCAGCGTTGAATTGGGACAGGGGGCCACCGGGGAGCTGTTTTTT | TRBV29-1 | many | TRBD1 | TRBJ2-2
CASSERSGLSNQPQHF | TGTGCCAGCAGTGAAAGGTCAGGGTTAAGCAATCAGCCCCAGCATTTT | TRBV2 | many | - | TRBJ1-5
CSATQGTVGDTQYF | TGCAGTGCCACCCAGGGTACCGTAGGAGATACGCAGTATTTT | TRBV20-1 | few | - | TRBJ2-3
CASSPRQVTDTQYF | TGTGCCAGCAGCCCTCGACAGGTCACAGATACGCAGTATTTT | TRBV7-8 | - | - | TRBJ2-3
CASSKDRYDIGTQYF | TGTGCCAGCAGCAAAGACAGATACGACATAGGTACGCAGTATTTT | TRBV7-2 | - | - | TRBJ2-3
CASSPGMGTDTQYF | TGTGCCAGCTCACCCGGAATGGGCACAGATACGCAGTATTTT | TRBV18 | - | - | TRBJ2-3
CAISESQGGNTEAFF | TGTGCCATCAGTGAGTCGCAGGGAGGGAACACTGAAGCTTTCTTT | TRBV10-3 | - | - | TRBJ1-1
CASSFFGSGGAFEQYF | TGTGCCAGCAGCTTCTTTGGGAGCGGGGGGGCCTTCGAGCAGTACTTC | TRBV7-9 | few | TRBD2 | TRBJ2-7
CASSPQWTAMNTEAFF | TGTGCCAGCAGCCCTCAATGGACAGCTATGAACACTGAAGCTTTCTTT | TRBV3-1 | many | - | TRBJ1-1
CASSEQGTGVYGYTF | TGTGCCAGCAGTGAACAGGGGACAGGGGTGTATGGCTACACCTTC | TRBV6-1 | - | TRBD1 | TRBJ1-2
CASRLFRDIQETQYF | TGTGCCAGCAGACTGTTCCGGGACATTCAAGAGACCCAGTACTTC | TRBV27 | few | - | TRBJ2-5
CASSYNQANSPLHF | TGTGCCAGCAGTTACAATCAGGCGAATTCACCCCTCCACTTT | TRBV6-1 | few | - | TRBJ1-6
CASSTGGPDEQYF | TGTGCCAGCAGCACAGGGGGACCCGACGAGCAGTACTTC | TRBV27 | - | TRBD1 | TRBJ2-7